This TCR beta chain was recorded in a study of T cells in narcolepsy. General study points: Autoreactive clonotypes reportedly recurred in blood of same and different patients, not controls.

The V and J ends lost 6 bases and 6 bases, in that order; junction bases with no gene match: 9. The CDR3 has 13 amino acids. Germline values: CDR1 SGHKS, CDR2 YYEKEE (reference sequence). The assay was immunoSEQ multiplex PCR, and TCRdb's table has in-frame clones only and misses some. The repertoire holds 30,000 to 35,000 clones, with about 85% as singletons. A single count supports this clone. Its antigen is not identified. This chain connects TRBV5-5 to TRBJ2-7; 7 nucleotides match TRBD1. Sample: memory (CD45RA-) CD4+ T cells from blood. The clonotype comes from a human donor in good health. The CDR3 here is CASTRGTVGEQYF. The CDR3 DNA reads TGTGCCAGCACCAGGGGGACAGTGGGCGAGCAGTACTTC.